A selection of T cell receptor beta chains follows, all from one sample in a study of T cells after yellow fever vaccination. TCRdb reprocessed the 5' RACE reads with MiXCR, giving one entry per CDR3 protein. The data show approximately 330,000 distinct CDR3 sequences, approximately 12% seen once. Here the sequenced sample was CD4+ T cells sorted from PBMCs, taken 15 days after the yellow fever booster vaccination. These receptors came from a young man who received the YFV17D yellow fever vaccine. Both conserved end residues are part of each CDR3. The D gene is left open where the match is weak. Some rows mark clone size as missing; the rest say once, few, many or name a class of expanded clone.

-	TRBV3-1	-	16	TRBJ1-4	CASSQGVASTNEKLFF	TGTGCCAGCAGCCAAGGAGTCGCGTCGACTAATGAAAAACTGTTTTTT
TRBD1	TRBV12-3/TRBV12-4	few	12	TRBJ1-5	CASSSGGATQHF	TGTGCCAGCAGTTCAGGGGGCGCGACCCAGCATTTT
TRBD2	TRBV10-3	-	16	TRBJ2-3	CAISESKRGSTDTQYF	TGTGCCATCAGTGAGTCGAAGCGGGGGTCCACAGATACGCAGTATTTT
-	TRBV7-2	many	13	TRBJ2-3	CASSFLPGDTQYF	TGTGCCAGCAGCTTCCTCCCGGGGGATACGCAGTATTTT
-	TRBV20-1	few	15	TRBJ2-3	CSARAGNWETDTQYF	TGCAGTGCTAGAGCGGGGAACTGGGAAACAGATACGCAGTATTTT
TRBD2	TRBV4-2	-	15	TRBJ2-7	CASSQASGGLFEQYF	TGTGCCAGCAGCCAAGCTAGCGGGGGGTTGTTCGAGCAGTACTTC
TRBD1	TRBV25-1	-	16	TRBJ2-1	CASSEDRVPRENEQFF	TGTGCCAGCAGTGAGGACAGGGTCCCTCGAGAGAATGAGCAGTTCTTC
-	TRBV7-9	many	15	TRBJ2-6	CASSLVPSGANVLTF	TGTGCCAGCAGCTTAGTTCCCTCTGGGGCCAACGTCCTGACTTTC
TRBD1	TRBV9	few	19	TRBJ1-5	CARPTDRGPNIFSNQPQHF	TGTGCCAGACCCACCGACAGGGGACCCAATATTTTTAGCAATCAGCCCCAGCATTTT
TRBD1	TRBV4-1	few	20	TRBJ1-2	CASSLNSGAGQGLSPYGYTF	TGCGCCAGCAGCCTAAATTCAGGAGCTGGACAGGGACTATCCCCTTATGGCTACACCTTC
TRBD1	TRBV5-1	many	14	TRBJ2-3	CASKGQGSTDTQYF	TGCGCCAGCAAAGGACAGGGCAGCACAGATACGCAGTATTTT
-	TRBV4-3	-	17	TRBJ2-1	CASSQGLVQGGYNEQFF	TGCGCCAGCAGCCAGGGGCTGGTCCAGGGGGGTTACAATGAGCAGTTCTTC
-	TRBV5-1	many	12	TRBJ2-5	CASSPARETQYF	TGCGCCAGCAGCCCGGCTCGGGAGACCCAGTACTTC
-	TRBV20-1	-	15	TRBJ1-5	CSASLQAGANQPQHF	TGCAGTGCTTCCCTCCAGGCAGGGGCCAATCAGCCCCAGCATTTT
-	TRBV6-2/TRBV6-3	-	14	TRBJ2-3	CASNRGTFTDTQYF	TGTGCCAGCAATAGGGGGACATTCACAGATACGCAGTATTTT
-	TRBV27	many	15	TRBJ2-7	CASSLTHGSSYEQYF	TGTGCCAGCAGCCTAACTCACGGGAGCTCCTACGAGCAGTACTTC
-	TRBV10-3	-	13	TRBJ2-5	CAIRPGGQETQYF	TGTGCCATCAGGCCAGGGGGGCAAGAGACCCAGTACTTC
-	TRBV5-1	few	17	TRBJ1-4	CASSSRSGTLTNEKLFF	TGCGCCAGCAGCTCCAGGAGTGGAACATTGACTAATGAAAAACTGTTTTTT
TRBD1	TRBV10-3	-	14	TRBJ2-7	CAISIGQGMYEQYF	TGTGCCATCAGCATTGGACAGGGAATGTACGAGCAGTACTTC
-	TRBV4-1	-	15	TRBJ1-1	CASSRGETGNTEAFF	TGCGCCAGCAGCCGAGGAGAGACAGGAAACACTGAAGCTTTCTTT
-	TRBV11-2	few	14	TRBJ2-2	CASSFLRVTGELFF	TGTGCCAGCAGCTTCCTCCGGGTAACCGGGGAGCTGTTTTTT
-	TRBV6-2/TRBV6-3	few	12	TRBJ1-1	CASSSRGPGAFF	TGTGCCAGCAGTTCCAGGGGACCAGGAGCTTTCTTT
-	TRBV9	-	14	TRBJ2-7	CASSVDGVSYEQYF	TGTGCCAGCAGCGTCGACGGTGTCTCCTACGAGCAGTACTTC
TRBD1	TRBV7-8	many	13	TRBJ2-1	CASSVLRGQEQFF	TGTGCCAGCAGTGTGCTCAGGGGACAGGAGCAGTTCTTC
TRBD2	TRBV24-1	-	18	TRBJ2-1	CATSDYSGTSGGPNEQFF	TGTGCCACCAGTGACTATTCCGGGACTAGCGGGGGGCCCAATGAGCAGTTCTTC
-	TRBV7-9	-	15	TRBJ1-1	CASSSSGTMNTEAFF	TGTGCCAGCAGCTCTTCGGGGACCATGAACACTGAAGCTTTCTTT
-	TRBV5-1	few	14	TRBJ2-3	CASSFLGGTDTQYF	TGCGCCAGCAGCTTTTTAGGGGGCACAGATACGCAGTATTTT
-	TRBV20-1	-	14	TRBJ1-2	CSANTPGIPYGYTF	TGCAGTGCTAATACACCAGGGATCCCTTATGGCTACACCTTC
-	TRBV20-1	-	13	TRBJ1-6	CSARRAWNSPLHF	TGCAGTGCTAGAAGGGCCTGGAATTCACCCCTCCACTTT
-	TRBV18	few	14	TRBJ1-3	CASSSANSGNTIYF	TGTGCCAGCTCATCGGCCAACTCTGGAAACACCATATATTTT
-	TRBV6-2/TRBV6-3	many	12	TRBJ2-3	CASSFVGSTQYF	TGTGCCAGCAGTTTCGTGGGGAGTACGCAGTATTTT
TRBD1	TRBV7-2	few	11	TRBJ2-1	CAYGTGGEQFF	TGTGCCTACGGGACAGGTGGCGAGCAGTTCTTC
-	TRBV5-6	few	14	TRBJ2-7	CASTILGLTYEQYF	TGTGCCAGCACCATCTTGGGTCTCACCTACGAGCAGTACTTC
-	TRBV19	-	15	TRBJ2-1	CASRTEELSYNEQFF	TGTGCCAGTAGAACCGAGGAACTCTCCTACAATGAGCAGTTCTTC
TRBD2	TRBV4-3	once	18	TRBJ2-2	CASTPTRTSGAYTGELFF	TGCGCCAGCACCCCAACCCGGACTAGCGGGGCATACACCGGGGAGCTGTTTTTT
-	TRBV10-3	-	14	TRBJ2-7	CAITPGQGSHEQYF	TGTGCCATCACCCCCGGGCAGGGTAGCCACGAGCAGTACTTC
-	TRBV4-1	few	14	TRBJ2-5	CASSQDRRGETQYF	TGCGCCAGCAGCCAAGATCGCAGGGGAGAGACCCAGTACTTC
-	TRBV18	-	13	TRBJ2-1	CASSPGQSNEQFF	TGTGCCAGCTCACCAGGACAGAGCAATGAGCAGTTCTTC
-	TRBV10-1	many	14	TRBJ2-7	CASSPRGPPYEQYF	TGCGCCAGCAGCCCGAGAGGCCCCCCCTACGAGCAGTACTTC
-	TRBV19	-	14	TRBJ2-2	CASSIRLITGELFF	TGTGCCAGTAGTATTCGACTTATCACCGGGGAGCTGTTTTTT
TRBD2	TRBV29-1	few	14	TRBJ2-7	CSVQTSGGREGPYF	TGCAGCGTACAGACTAGCGGGGGACGAGAAGGACCGTACTTC